One sample yielded the 23 T cell receptor beta chains listed below, sequenced in a study of identical twins. TCRdb ran MiXCR on the 5' RACE reads and lists one entry per CDR3 protein. The data hold about 250,000 distinct CDR3 sequences, with about 14% observed a single time. Sequenced input: memory (CD45RO+) T cells sorted from blood. The receptors were gathered from a woman under 30 in good health.

This clonotype occurred a few times. The chain employs TRBV12-3 or TRBV12-4 and TRBJ2-1; 9 bases line up with TRBD1. Losses at the gene ends were 6 bases for V and 9 bases for J; bases not matched to a gene: 9. This CDR3 contains 14 residues. The CDR3 here is CASSPGTGRTEQFF. The CDR3 DNA reads TGTGCCAGCAGCCCCGGGACAGGGAGGACTGAGCAGTTCTTC.

V and J are TRBV20-1 and TRBJ2-4, with D uncertain. This CDR3 has 13 residues. V was pared by 5 bases and J by 7 bases, with 15 bases between. Germline V gene data show CDR1 as DFQATT and CDR2 as SNEGSKA (reference sequence). DNA for the CDR3: TGCAGTGCTGGACGGACGGATGCCAACATTCAGTACTTC. It yields the protein CSAGRTDANIQYF.

This clonotype was seen only a few times. The chain has TRBV2 and TRBJ1-5, with 7 bases fitting TRBD1. Losses at the gene ends were 1 base for V and 6 bases for J; bases not matched to a gene: 6. This CDR3 contains 15 residues. Looked up from germline, CDR1 is SNHLY and CDR2 is FYNNEI. This chain's CDR3 is CASSEGSTGSQPQHF. Written as DNA, the CDR3 is TGTGCCAGCAGTGAAGGTTCGACAGGGAGTCAGCCCCAGCATTTT.

This clonotype has a handful of counts. The chain combines TRBV20-1 with TRBJ2-3, with D possibly being TRBD1 (5 bases). The V gene lost 3 bases and the J gene lost 3 bases, with 16 bases spanning the gap. Germline CDR1 reads DFQATT; CDR2 reads SNEGSKA (reference sequence). The CDR3 runs 15 residues. The CDR3 loop is CSARRMQGATDTQYF. The CDR3 DNA follows: TGCAGTGCTAGGAGGATGCAGGGTGCGACAGATACGCAGTATTTT.

The V and J genes are TRBV27 and TRBJ2-3; the match to TRBD2 covers 12 bases. The germline gives CDR1 MNHEY, CDR2 SMNVEV (reference sequence). CDR3 length equals 15 residues. V trimming: 5 bases; J trimming: 5 bases; junction bases outside the gene matches: 5. Here the CDR3 reads CASSPLAGGRDTQYF. For the CDR3, the DNA is TGTGCCAGCAGTCCCCTAGCGGGGGGGCGAGATACGCAGTATTTT.

The rearrangement joins TRBV4-3 to TRBJ2-7; tentatively, D is TRBD2 (5 bases). V shed 1 base and J shed 2 bases, with 9 bases lying between them. From germline, CDR1 is LGHNA and CDR2 YSLEER. This CDR3 region has 14 residues. CDR3: CASSQAAGPYEQYF. As DNA, the CDR3 is TGCGCCAGCAGCCAAGCCGCGGGCCCCTACGAGCAGTACTTC.

The chain employs TRBV20-1 and TRBJ2-2; D ambiguous. This CDR3 is 12 amino acids long. Germline CDR1 DFQATT, CDR2 SNEGSKA (reference sequence). V lost 0 bases and J lost 5, with 4 bases in between. Here the CDR3 DNA reads TGCAGTGCTAGAGACTTTACCGGGGAGCTGTTTTTT. It encodes CSARDFTGELFF.

The sample holds a few counts of this clonotype. The chain is built from TRBV12-3 or TRBV12-4 and TRBJ2-2, with D perhaps matching TRBD1 or TRBD2 (5 bases each). The CDR3 sequence is 17 residues long. The V end was cut by 3 bases, the J end by 4 bases, with 18 bases between. CDR3: CASSFGAKLLSTGELFF. The CDR3 DNA sequence: TGTGCCAGCAGTTTCGGGGCCAAGTTGCTTTCCACCGGGGAGCTGTTTTTT.

This clonotype was found a few times. The chain has TRBV10-2 and TRBJ2-7; the D gene could be TRBD1 or TRBD2 (5 bases each). The CDR3 is 14 residues long. The V end lost 0 bases, the J end lost 10 bases, and 16 bases lay between the germline ends. CDR1 and CDR2 from the germline V gene are WSHSY and SAAADI. The CDR3 DNA is TGCGCCAGCAGTGAGTCGACTCGGGACGGATTACAGTACTTC. This codes for CASSESTRDGLQYF.

The sample holds a few counts of this clonotype. The rearrangement links TRBV6-2 or TRBV6-3 to TRBJ2-3; TRBD1 is a possible D gene (6 bases). This CDR3 has 14 amino acids. In germline, CDR1 is MNHEY, CDR2 SVGEGT. The germline V and J ends were trimmed by 7 bases and 1 base, with 12 bases remaining between them. The CDR3 is CASKQGGGTDTQYF. Written as DNA, the CDR3 is TGTGCCAGCAAACAGGGCGGAGGCACAGATACGCAGTATTTT.

V is TRBV12-3 or TRBV12-4 and J is TRBJ2-2, with 8 bases lining up with TRBD1. The CDR3 is 14 residues long. The trim removed 4 bases at V and 7 bases at J, leaving 5 bases unmatched. In DNA form, the CDR3 reads TGTGCCAGCAGTTCGCGGACAGGGAACGGGGAGCTGTTTTTT. This encodes CASSSRTGNGELFF.

There are a few counts of this clonotype. The chain combines TRBV3-1 with TRBJ2-5; D may be TRBD2 (6 bases). The CDR3 extends over 16 amino acids. Per germline, CDR1 LGHDT and CDR2 YNNKEL (reference sequence). The ends were cut back, 1 base at V and 1 base at J, with 13 bases in the middle. DNA for the CDR3: TGTGCCAGCAGCCAAGGGTTAGCGGCAACCCAAGAGACCCAGTACTTC. Protein: CASSQGLAATQETQYF.

This clonotype was counted only a few times. The genes are TRBV7-9 and TRBJ2-3; 7 bases agree with TRBD1. Germline-derived CDR1 and CDR2 are SEHNR and FQNEAQ (reference sequence). J was trimmed by 2 bases and V by 5 bases; bases with no gene match: 7. The CDR3 consists of 15 residues. Written as DNA, the CDR3 is TGTGCCAGCAGCCCCTTACAGGGGACCACAGATACGCAGTATTTT. Translating it yields CASSPLQGTTDTQYF.

This chain links TRBV24-1 with TRBJ2-1; a possible D gene is TRBD2 (5 bases). Germline loops: CDR1 KGHDR, CDR2 SFDVKD. With 9 bases removed from V and 3 bases from J, the gap between germline ends came to 8 bases. The CDR3 is 12 residues long. CDR3 nucleotide sequence: TGTGCCACCCGAGGGAGCTACAATGAGCAGTTCTTC. Protein: CATRGSYNEQFF.

Ten or more counts support this clonotype. V and J are TRBV3-1 and TRBJ1-1, with D perhaps TRBD1 (5 bases). CDR1 and CDR2 from the germline V gene are LGHDT and YNNKEL (reference sequence). V was clipped by 0 bases and J by 2 bases, with 10 bases between them. This CDR3 has 15 residues. This chain's CDR3 is CASSQEQGYNTEAFF. In DNA form, the CDR3 reads TGTGCCAGCAGCCAAGAGCAGGGCTATAACACTGAAGCTTTCTTT. Combining the CDR3 with reference TRBV3-1 and TRBJ1-1 gives the whole variable domain DTAVSQTPKYLVTQMGNDKSIKCEQNLGHDTMYWYKQDSKKFLKIMFSYNNKELIINETVPNRFSPKSPDKAHLNLHINSLELGDSAVYFCASSQEQGYNTEAFFGQGTRLTVV.

Regarding this clonotype: One end of the junction varies from germline; a read error may be responsible. J is TRBJ1-2 and V is TRBV5-1; D is possibly TRBD1 (6 bases). CDR3 length: 14 amino acids. Per the germline V gene, CDR1 is SGHRS and CDR2 is YFSETQ. CDR3 DNA sequence: TGCGCCAGCAGGTTGGCCGGACAGAACTATGGCTACACCTTC. Encoded protein: CASRLAGQNYGYTF.

V usage is TRBV6-1 and J usage is TRBJ2-7, with TRBD2 matching over 13 bases. CDR1 is MNHNS and CDR2 is SASEGT in the germline V gene. Unmatched junction bases numbered 7, after V lost 5 bases and J lost 3 bases. This CDR3 spans 16 amino acids. CDR3 protein: CASSRLRTSGSYEQYF. The CDR3 DNA reads TGTGCCAGCAGTCGACTCCGGACTAGCGGGAGCTACGAGCAGTACTTC.

This clonotype occurred a few times. The chain recombines TRBV6-1 with TRBJ1-5, with TRBD1 identical over 9 bases. Trimming removed 6 bases from V and 4 bases from J; junction bases left unmatched: 7. Germline V gene lookup returns CDR1 MNHNS and CDR2 SASEGT. The CDR3 extends over 15 amino acids. DNA for the CDR3: TGTGCCAGCAGCACGGGACAGGGAGTGAATCAGCCCCAGCATTTT. This gives the protein CASSTGQGVNQPQHF.

This clonotype was found a few times. The gene calls are TRBV20-1 and TRBJ2-3; 8 nucleotides agree with TRBD2. This CDR3 has 15 amino acids. V gave up 7 bases and J gave up 1 base; unmatched junction bases: 10. Germline loops: CDR1 DFQATT, CDR2 SNEGSKA (reference sequence). CDR3 DNA sequence: TGCAGTGGAAGCGGAGGGACTAGAGGCACAGATACGCAGTATTTT. Protein sequence: CSGSGGTRGTDTQYF.

This clonotype was picked up a small number of times. V and J are TRBV29-1 and TRBJ2-7, with D possibly TRBD1 on 6 matching bases. This CDR3 has 13 amino acids. V was clipped by 8 bases and J by 0 bases, with 14 bases between them. The V gene's germline CDR1 is SQVTM and CDR2 ANQGSEA. The CDR3 bases are TGCAGCTTCCGGACAGCTAGCTCCTACGAGCAGTACTTC. This translates into CSFRTASSYEQYF.

J is TRBJ2-5 and V is TRBV27; 11 nucleotides align to TRBD2. The CDR3 covers 16 residues. In germline, CDR1 is MNHEY, CDR2 SMNVEV (reference sequence). The J segment lost 4 bases and the V segment lost 3 bases, leaving 7 bases of the junction unmatched. CDR3 amino acids: CASSFGIAGGRETQYF. CDR3 DNA sequence: TGTGCCAGCAGTTTCGGTATAGCGGGAGGGAGAGAGACCCAGTACTTC.

The chain joins TRBV20-1 to TRBJ2-2, with a tentative D call TRBD1 (6 bases). Trimming removed 3 bases from V and 4 bases from J, with 15 bases in between. Germline V gene sequence: CDR1 DFQATT, CDR2 SNEGSKA (reference sequence). This CDR3 contains 15 residues. CDR3 in DNA: TGCAGTGCTAGGATAGGGGGTGGGATCACCGGGGAGCTGTTTTTT. As protein: CSARIGGGITGELFF.

This clonotype was seen a handful of times. The chain has TRBV4-2 and TRBJ1-6, with D uncertain. CDR3 length: 16 amino acids. The germline gives CDR1 LGHNA, CDR2 YNFKEQ. Trimming left V 2 bases short and J 7 bases short, with 15 bases between. CDR3 nucleotides: TGTGCCAGCAGCCAATTCCCGACTGAACCGAATTCACCCCTCCACTTT. Its translation is CASSQFPTEPNSPLHF.